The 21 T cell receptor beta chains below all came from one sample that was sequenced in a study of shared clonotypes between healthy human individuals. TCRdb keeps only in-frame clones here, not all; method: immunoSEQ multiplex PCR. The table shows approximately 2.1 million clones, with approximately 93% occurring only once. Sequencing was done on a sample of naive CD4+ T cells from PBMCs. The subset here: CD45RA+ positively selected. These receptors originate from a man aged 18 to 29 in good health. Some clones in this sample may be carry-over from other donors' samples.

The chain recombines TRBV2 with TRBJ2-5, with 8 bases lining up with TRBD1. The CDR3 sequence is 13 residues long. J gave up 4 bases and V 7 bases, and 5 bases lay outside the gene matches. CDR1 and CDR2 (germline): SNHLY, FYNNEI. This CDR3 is CASTMDRVETQYF. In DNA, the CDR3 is TGTGCCAGCACCATGGACAGGGTAGAGACCCAGTACTTC. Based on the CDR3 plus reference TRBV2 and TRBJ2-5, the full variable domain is EPEVTQTPSHQVTQMGQEVILRCVPISNHLYFYWYRQILGQKVEFLVSFYNNEISEKSEIFDDQFSVERPDGSNFTLKIRSTKLEDSAMYFCASTMDRVETQYFGPGTRLLVL.

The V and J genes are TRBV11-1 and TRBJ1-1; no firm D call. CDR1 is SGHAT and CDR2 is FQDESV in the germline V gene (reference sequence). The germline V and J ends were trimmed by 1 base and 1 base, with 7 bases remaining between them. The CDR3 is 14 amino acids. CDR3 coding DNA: TGTGCCAGCAGCTTAGGGCCAGGGAACACTGAAGCTTTCTTT. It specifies CASSLGPGNTEAFF.

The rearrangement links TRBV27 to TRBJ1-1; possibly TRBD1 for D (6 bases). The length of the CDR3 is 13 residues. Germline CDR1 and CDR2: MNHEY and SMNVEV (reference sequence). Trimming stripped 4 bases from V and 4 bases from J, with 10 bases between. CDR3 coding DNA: TGTGCCAGCAGTTACAACAGGGCCACTGAAGCTTTCTTT. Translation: CASSYNRATEAFF.

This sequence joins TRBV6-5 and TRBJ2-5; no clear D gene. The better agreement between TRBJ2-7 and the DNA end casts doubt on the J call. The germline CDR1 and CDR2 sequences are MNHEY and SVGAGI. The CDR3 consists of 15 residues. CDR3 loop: CASSYGADGSYEQYF. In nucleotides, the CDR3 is TGTGCCAGCAGTTACGGCGCGGACGGAAGCTACGAGCAGTACTTC.

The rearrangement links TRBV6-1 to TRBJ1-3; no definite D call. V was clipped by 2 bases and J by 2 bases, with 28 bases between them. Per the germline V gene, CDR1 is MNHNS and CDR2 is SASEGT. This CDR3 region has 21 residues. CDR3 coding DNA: TGTGCCAGCAGTGAATTTCCCCCGGCGGCTGTAATGAGCTCAACTGGAAACACCATATATTTT. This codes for CASSEFPPAAVMSSTGNTIYF.

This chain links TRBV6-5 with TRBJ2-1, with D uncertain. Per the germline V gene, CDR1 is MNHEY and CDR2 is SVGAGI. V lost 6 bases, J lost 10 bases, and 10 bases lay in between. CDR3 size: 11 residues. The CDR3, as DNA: TGTGCCAGCAGCCTCGGCATCGAGCAGTTCTTC. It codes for CASSLGIEQFF.

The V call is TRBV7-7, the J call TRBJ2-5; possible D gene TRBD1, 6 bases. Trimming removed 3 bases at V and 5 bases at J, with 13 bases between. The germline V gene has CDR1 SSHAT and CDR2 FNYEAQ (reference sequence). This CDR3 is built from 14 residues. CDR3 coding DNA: TGTGCCAGCAGCTTTGGTACAGGGCGGGAGACCCAGTACTTC. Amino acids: CASSFGTGRETQYF. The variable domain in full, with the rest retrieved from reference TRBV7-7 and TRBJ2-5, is GAGVSQSPRYKVTKRGQDVTLRCDPISSHATLYWYQQALGQGPEFLTYFNYEAQPDKSGLPSDRFSAERPEGSISTLTIQRTEQRDSAMYRCASSFGTGRETQYFGPGTRLLVL.

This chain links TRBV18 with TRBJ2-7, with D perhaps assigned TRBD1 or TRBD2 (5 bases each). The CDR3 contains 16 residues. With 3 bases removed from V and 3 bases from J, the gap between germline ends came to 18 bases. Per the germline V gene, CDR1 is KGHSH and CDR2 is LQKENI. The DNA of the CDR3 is TGTGCCAGCTCACCCACAACCGAGGGACCAAACTACGAGCAGTACTTC. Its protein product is CASSPTTEGPNYEQYF. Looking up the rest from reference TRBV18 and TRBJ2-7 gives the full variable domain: NAGVMQNPRHLVRRRGQEARLRCSPMKGHSHVYWYRQLPEEGLKFMVYLQKENIIDESGMPKERFSAEFPKEGPSILRIQQVVRGDSAAYFCASSPTTEGPNYEQYFGPGTRLTVT.

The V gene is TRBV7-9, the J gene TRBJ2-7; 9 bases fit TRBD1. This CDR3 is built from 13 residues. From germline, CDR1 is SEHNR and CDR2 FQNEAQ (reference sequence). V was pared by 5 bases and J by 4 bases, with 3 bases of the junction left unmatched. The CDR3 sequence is CASSPTGGYEQYF. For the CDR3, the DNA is TGTGCCAGCAGCCCGACAGGGGGATACGAGCAGTACTTC.

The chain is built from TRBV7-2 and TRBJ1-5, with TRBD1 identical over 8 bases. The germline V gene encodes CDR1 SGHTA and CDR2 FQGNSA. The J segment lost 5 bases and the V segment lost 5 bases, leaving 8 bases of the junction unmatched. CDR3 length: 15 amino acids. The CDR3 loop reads CASSPWDRQHQPQHF. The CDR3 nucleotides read TGTGCCAGCAGCCCGTGGGACAGGCAGCATCAGCCCCAGCATTTT.

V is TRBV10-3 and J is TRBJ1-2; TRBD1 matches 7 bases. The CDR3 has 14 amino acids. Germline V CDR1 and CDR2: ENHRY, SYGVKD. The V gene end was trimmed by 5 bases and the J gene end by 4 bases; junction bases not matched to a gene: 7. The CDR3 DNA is TGTGCCATCAGTATCGTAGGGGGCGGCTATGGCTACACCTTC. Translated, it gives CAISIVGGGYGYTF.

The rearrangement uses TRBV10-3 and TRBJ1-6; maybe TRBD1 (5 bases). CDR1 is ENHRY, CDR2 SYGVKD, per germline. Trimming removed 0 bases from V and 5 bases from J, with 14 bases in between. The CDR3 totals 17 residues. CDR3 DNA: TGTGCCATCAGTGAGTCCGGGAGGGGCCTTGATAATTCACCCCTCCACTTT. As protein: CAISESGRGLDNSPLHF.

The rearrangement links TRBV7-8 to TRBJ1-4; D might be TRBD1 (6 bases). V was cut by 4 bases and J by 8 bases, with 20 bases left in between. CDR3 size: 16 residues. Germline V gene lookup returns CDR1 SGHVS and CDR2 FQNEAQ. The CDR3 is CASSSGWNRAEEKLFF. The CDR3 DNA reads TGTGCCAGCAGCTCCGGCTGGAACAGGGCCGAAGAAAAACTGTTTTTT.

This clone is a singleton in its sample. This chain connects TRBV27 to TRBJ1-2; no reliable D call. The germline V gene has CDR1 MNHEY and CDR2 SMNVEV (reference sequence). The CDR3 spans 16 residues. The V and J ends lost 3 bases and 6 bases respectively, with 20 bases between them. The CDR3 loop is CASSLLHSRYINGYTF. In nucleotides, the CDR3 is TGTGCCAGCAGTTTGCTCCATTCCCGCTACATTAATGGCTACACCTTC.

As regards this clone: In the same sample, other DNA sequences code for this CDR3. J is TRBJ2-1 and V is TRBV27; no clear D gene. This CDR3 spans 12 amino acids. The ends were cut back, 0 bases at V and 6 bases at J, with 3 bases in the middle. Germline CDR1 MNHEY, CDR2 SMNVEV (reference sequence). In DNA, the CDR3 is TGTGCCAGCAGTTTATCCGGCAATGAGCAGTTCTTC. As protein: CASSLSGNEQFF.

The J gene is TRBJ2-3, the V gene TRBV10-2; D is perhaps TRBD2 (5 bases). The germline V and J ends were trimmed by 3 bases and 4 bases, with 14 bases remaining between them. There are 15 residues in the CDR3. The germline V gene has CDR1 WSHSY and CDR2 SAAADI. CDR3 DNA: TGCGCCAGCAGTGATCGGGGAAGGGTCCCAGATACGCAGTATTTT. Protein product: CASSDRGRVPDTQYF.

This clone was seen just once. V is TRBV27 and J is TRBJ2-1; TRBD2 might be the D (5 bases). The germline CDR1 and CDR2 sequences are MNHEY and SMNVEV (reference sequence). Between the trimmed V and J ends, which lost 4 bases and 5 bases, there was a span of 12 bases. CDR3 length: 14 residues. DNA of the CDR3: TGTGCCAGCAGTTCCGGTGGGAGAAACAATGAGCAGTTCTTC. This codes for CASSSGGRNNEQFF.

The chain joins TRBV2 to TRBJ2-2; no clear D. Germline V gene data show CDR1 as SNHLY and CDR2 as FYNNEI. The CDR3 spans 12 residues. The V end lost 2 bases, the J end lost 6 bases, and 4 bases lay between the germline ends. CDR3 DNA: TGTGCCAGCAGTGAATTCCCCGGGGAGCTGTTTTTT. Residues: CASSEFPGELFF.

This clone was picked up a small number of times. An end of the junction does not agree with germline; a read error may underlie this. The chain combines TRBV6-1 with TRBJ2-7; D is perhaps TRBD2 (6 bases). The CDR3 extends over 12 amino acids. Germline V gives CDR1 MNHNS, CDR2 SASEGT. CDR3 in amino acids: CASTERRAEQYF. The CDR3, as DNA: TGTGCCAGCACTGAAAGGAGGGCCGAGCAGTACTTC.

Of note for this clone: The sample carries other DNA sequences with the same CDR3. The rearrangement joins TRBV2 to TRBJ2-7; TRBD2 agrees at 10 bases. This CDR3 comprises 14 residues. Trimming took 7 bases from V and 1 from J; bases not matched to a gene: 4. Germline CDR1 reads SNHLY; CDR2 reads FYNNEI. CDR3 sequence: CASTGLADSYEQYF. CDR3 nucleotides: TGTGCCAGCACCGGACTAGCGGATTCCTACGAGCAGTACTTC. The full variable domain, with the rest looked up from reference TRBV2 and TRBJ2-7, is EPEVTQTPSHQVTQMGQEVILRCVPISNHLYFYWYRQILGQKVEFLVSFYNNEISEKSEIFDDQFSVERPDGSNFTLKIRSTKLEDSAMYFCASTGLADSYEQYFGPGTRLTVT.

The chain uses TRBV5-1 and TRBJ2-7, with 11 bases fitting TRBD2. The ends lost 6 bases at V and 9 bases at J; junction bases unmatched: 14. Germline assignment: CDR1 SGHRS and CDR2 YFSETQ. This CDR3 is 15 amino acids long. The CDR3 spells CASTPLAGGPKVQYF. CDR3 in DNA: TGCGCCAGCACTCCATTAGCGGGAGGGCCGAAAGTGCAGTACTTC.